A selection of T cell receptor beta chains follows, all from one sample in a study of blood T cell repertoires in COVID-19. TCRdb's copy holds only in-frame clones and misses some; the assay was immunoSEQ multiplex PCR. The data contain about 150,000 clones, 87% of them seen just once; the ten biggest clones take up 2% to 2.5%. Sequenced: peripheral blood. These receptors were obtained from a man between 50 and 59 years old with active COVID-19. Each CDR3 is given with its conserved first and last residue. Each record gives: D gene, V gene, J gene, CDR3 protein. D genes are given only for firm matches.

D: TRBD1
V: TRBV27
J: TRBJ1-2
CDR3: CASGGVDGYTF

D: .
V: TRBV29-1
J: TRBJ2-3
CDR3: CSVEMTGKGTDTQYF

D: .
V: TRBV13
J: TRBJ2-7
CDR3: CASSLTRADEQYF

D: TRBD1
V: TRBV15
J: TRBJ1-3
CDR3: CATSRAGGGNTIYF

D: TRBD2
V: TRBV24-1
J: TRBJ2-3
CDR3: CATSGAREGDTQYF

D: TRBD1
V: TRBV15
J: TRBJ2-1
CDR3: CATSRADRGRVNEQFF

D: TRBD1
V: TRBV6-6
J: TRBJ2-7
CDR3: CASSSPGQGSYEQYF

D: TRBD1
V: TRBV27
J: TRBJ2-7
CDR3: CASSFRLDRRTSYEQYF

D: .
V: TRBV3-1/TRBV3-2
J: TRBJ2-7
CDR3: CASSHALREQYF

D: .
V: TRBV9
J: TRBJ1-6
CDR3: CASSEEGTYNSPLHF